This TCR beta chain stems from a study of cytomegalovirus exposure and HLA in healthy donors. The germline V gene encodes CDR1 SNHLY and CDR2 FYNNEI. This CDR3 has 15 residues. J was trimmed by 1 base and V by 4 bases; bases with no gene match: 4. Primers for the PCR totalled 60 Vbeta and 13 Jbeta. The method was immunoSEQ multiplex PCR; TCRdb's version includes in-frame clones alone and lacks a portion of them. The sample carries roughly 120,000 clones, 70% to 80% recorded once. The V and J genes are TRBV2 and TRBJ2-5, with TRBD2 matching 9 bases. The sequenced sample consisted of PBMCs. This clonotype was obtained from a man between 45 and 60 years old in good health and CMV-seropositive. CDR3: CASSVTSGRQETQYF. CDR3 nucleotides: TGTGCCAGCAGTGTCACTAGCGGGCGCCAAGAGACCCAGTACTTC.